This T cell receptor (beta chain) was sequenced for a study of blood T cell repertoires in COVID-19. The germline gives CDR1 KGHSH, CDR2 LQKENI. V lost 5 bases, J lost 3 bases, and 14 bases lay in between. CDR3 size: 15 residues. Sequencing used immunoSEQ multiplex PCR; TCRdb keeps in-frame clones, though not all of them. This table holds approximately 68,000 clones, approximately 87% found once. Source material: peripheral blood. The chain uses TRBV18 and TRBJ2-1, with D perhaps TRBD2 (6 bases). The TCR originated in a man over 45 with active COVID-19. The CDR3 DNA reads TGTGCCAGCTCATCGCCTGGCGGGAACTACAATGAGCAGTTCTTC. Its translation is CASSSPGGNYNEQFF.